This T cell receptor (beta chain) was captured in a study of cytomegalovirus exposure and HLA in healthy donors (TCRdb year 2017). Regarding the research as a whole: An earlier analysis of more than 550 of the donors reported roughly 300 Gb of sequence data and 117 million unique TCR beta sequences obtained from about 179 million T cells. An early release that covered about 600 HLA-typed donors contained about 300 gigabases of sequencing data and 65 million to 100 million unique TCR sequences. Of the roughly 390 genotyped donors, approximately 83% fell in the genetic ancestry cluster associated with self-reported Caucasian donors. The study aimed to test whether cataloging public T cell receptors could reveal signatures of past pathogen exposure. The study used immunosequencing to profile the T cell repertoires of several hundred subjects and linked those repertoires to cytomegalovirus serostatus. In addition to the first cohort of approximately 670 subjects, a separate validation cohort of 130 or so different subjects was used. To predict cytomegalovirus infection status, the study brought together high-throughput TCR immunosequencing, statistical association of individual TCRs with disease status, and machine learning. In a later analysis, previously published TCR beta repertoires from several hundred donors were re-analyzed and high-resolution HLA genotyping was added so that TCR occurrence patterns could be studied. Rather than using new phenotypic data, the later analysis identified candidate immune exposures from TCR beta sequences and from how often those sequences occurred across donors. To decide whether each TCR beta V gene segment behaved as functional or pseudogenic, an earlier analysis of some 570 of the donors relied on high-throughput TCR beta sequencing. Alongside the repertoire data, information on donor age, sex, ethnicity and CMV serostatus was compiled. A later genetic analysis used genome-wide SNP genotypes for about 65% of the 666 donors, treating that subset as a discovery cohort. Every discovery cohort repertoire had been produced on one sequencing platform. HLA typing included class I and class II loci at four-digit resolution. Typing coverage differed by locus: A, B, C, DRB1 and DQB1 were typed in about 629-640 donors, DQA1 in 522, DPA1 in roughly 590, and DPB1 in roughly 470. Because of strong linkage in the cohort, roughly five DR-DQ haplotypes were treated as single units for association and clustering. Across approximately 400 genotyped donors of the cohort, an average of roughly 200,000 unique TCR beta nucleotide sequences per donor were sequenced, and roughly 17% of those sequences were non-productive. Paper-wide results and their limitations: A later analysis reported that several top co-occurrence clusters appeared linked to parvovirus B19, influenza, CMV and Epstein-Barr virus. In an earlier analysis of some 500 of the donors, most TCR beta V segments appeared in productive rearrangements about 87% or about 30% of the time, broadly matching IMGT annotations. In a later analysis, TCR association rates were found to vary across HLA loci, with the most associated TCRs seen for DRB1 alleles and the fewest for HLA-C alleles. The classifier was reported to diagnose cytomegalovirus status with high specificity and sensitivity in both the original cohort and the validation cohort. A further reported finding was that TCR beta sequences accurately predicted the HLA-A and HLA-B alleles for most subjects in the first cohort. In a later analysis, HLA-associated TCR beta chains showed more clonal expansion and lower generation probabilities than non-associated chains that were equally common. Presence/absence analyses assumed roughly uniform sequencing depth across donors, an assumption that may not hold. An association between a missense DCLRE1C variant and V-gene and J-gene trimming of TCR beta chains was found in a later genetic analysis and replicated in an independent cohort. This cohort had only TCR beta chains sequenced, and the lack of alpha or paired-chain data limited which features could be detected. Compared with the roughly 700-donor mean, donors in an Asian-associated ancestry cluster had fewer N-insertions in productive TCRs, according to a later genetic analysis. The study listed 150 to 200 TCR beta chains as associated with cytomegalovirus. Assigning TCR associations to individual alleles was difficult when HLA alleles, especially DR and DQ, strongly co-occurred. Because the 87-base-pair reads could not distinguish some IMGT-functional V segments, including TRBV6-2 and TRBV6-3, those segments were excluded. In vitro tests confirmed that a few of the cytomegalovirus-associated TCR beta chains recognize cytomegalovirus antigens. Most TCR sequences were observed very rarely across donors, whereas some public TCRs were present in many individuals. For the cohort, immune exposure information was limited to CMV serostatus. At a false discovery rate of 0.05, a later analysis linked approximately 18,000 TCR beta sequences to specific HLA alleles. Because counts were too low, seventeen rarely observed V segments, including chromosome 9 orphons, were left out of the earlier analysis of approximately 500 of the donors. Most CMV-associated TCR beta chains appeared to be HLA-restricted in a later analysis, and the HLA associations seemed to be driven largely by CMV exposure. A cluster of highly shared sequence variants was judged likely to represent a technical artifact of the sequencing pipeline. Correlated functional status among segregating V segments might reflect linkage disequilibrium, but an unknown experimental factor could not be ruled out. The authors suggested that the approach could potentially be generalized to other disease states and immunological phenotypes. Because HLA typing was unavailable for some donors at each locus, only the typed subset was used in association tests.

Library creation used the immunoSEQ multiplex PCR assay. For the multiplex PCR, a mixture combining 60 forward primers for TCR Vbeta segments and 13 reverse primers for TCR Jbeta segments was used. A multiplex PCR assay on genomic DNA amplified the CDR3 region of rearranged TCR beta genes. On the Illumina HiSeq System, the amplified TCR beta libraries were sequenced as 87-base-pair reads. The study's own analysis went as follows. A later analysis tallied roughly 78 million unique TCR beta chains across the 666 repertoires, and around 12 million of those chains were shared by two or more donors. A nearest-neighbor algorithm error-corrected the raw reads and collapsed the reads into unique sequences, merging closely related sequences to remove PCR and sequencing errors. Alignment of CDR3 sequences to IMGT reference sequences was used to assign V, D and J gene segments. For a sequence to be retained, a match of at least six nucleotides to both a V gene segment and a J gene segment was required. A rearrangement was called productive if the CDR3 had no stop codons and remained in frame with V and J, and every other rearrangement was called non-productive. Following IMGT convention, CDR3 was defined as the stretch from the second conserved V-encoded cysteine up to the conserved J-encoded phenylalanine. The earlier analysis of some 580 of the donors excluded any sequence lacking an unambiguous match to a single V gene segment. An earlier analysis of fewer than 750 of the donors classified V segments as functional when productive rearrangements were above 56.7% and as segregating when the standard deviation between donors was above 5%. To diagnose cytomegalovirus status from the catalog of TCR beta chain sequences, a statistical classification framework was built. V and J gene assignment, in a later analysis, came from comparing TCR nucleotide sequences with IMGT/GENE-DB human TR gene sequences. The TCRdist pipeline was used in a later analysis to assign CDR3 sequences and most-parsimonious VDJ recombination scenarios. In a later analysis, every TCR beta chain was defined by the combination of its CDR3 amino acid sequence and its V-gene family, and reads without a unique V-gene family were dropped. To address suspected cross-contamination and a sequencing artifact, a later analysis removed 592 highly shared, low-generation-probability nucleotide sequences. In a later analysis, a clonal expansion index for each public chain was calculated from normalized within-repertoire ranks of inferred template counts. A later analysis computed generation probabilities with a VDJ recombination model fitted to out-of-frame rearrangements, and checked the results against IGoR. A later analysis scored TCR-TCR, TCR-HLA and TCR-CMV co-occurrence with hypergeometric tests, applying a repertoire-size bias correction to TCR pairs. To estimate false discovery rates, a later analysis permuted the HLA or CMV assignments 20 times. In a later analysis, co-occurring TCRs were grouped using DBSCAN, and TCRdist sequence similarity was added for clustering within HLA-allele-positive subsets. Repertoires with fewer than 30,000 or more than 120,000 public chains, plus five repertoires with anomalous nucleotide sharing, were excluded from co-occurrence clustering. TCRdb's version of the immuneACCESS table is confined to in-frame rearrangements and falls short of the full clone set. An unresolved V gene accounts for under half of the shortfall where checked; the remainder is of unknown origin. V and J calls and clone size are copied from that table; D and trimming were computed from the DNA. Counted in this sample were some 120,000 clones; about 70% of them appeared once. About 13% of the sample is held by the ten biggest clonotypes.

Comments on this clone: The specificity of this receptor is unknown. Base qualities were left out, and no much larger clone turns up one base away.

The cohort consisted of 600 or so healthy bone marrow donors. At the time of sampling, all cohort members were nominally healthy, though unrecorded immune exposures were likely present. The donor was CMV seropositive and was included in the group of 300 or so seropositive cohort members. A peripheral blood sample was collected from each donor, and TCR beta sequencing was performed on peripheral blood mononuclear cells. The Qiagen DNeasy Blood Extraction Kit was used to extract genomic DNA from the blood cell samples. From the cysteine through the phenylalanine, the CDR3 covers 15 amino acids. Solely the CDR3 DNA is kept, with 45 bases framed from the first base. Cut back by 5 bases and 9 bases, the V and J ends lie 22 bases apart. CDR1 and CDR2 are read off the germline V gene (reference sequence) as LNHDA and SQIVND.

The rearranged chain carries TRBV19 and TRBJ1-2; the D gene cannot be resolved reliably. The sequenced material came from PBMCs. The origin of this receptor is a woman aged 55-69 years in good health and CMV-seropositive. The nucleotides read TGTGCCAGTAGTGGGCTCGGAGGAAAGCCTTTCCGCTACACCTTC. It specifies CASSGLGGKPFRYTF. Outside the CDR3, residues come from the reference TRBV19 and TRBJ1-2 proteins, so the full variable domain is: DGGITQSPKYLFRKEGQNVTLSCEQNLNHDAMYWYRQDPGQGLRLIYYSQIVNDFQKGDIAEGYSVSREKKESFPLTVTSAQKNPTAFYLCASSGLGGKPFRYTFGSGTRLTVV.